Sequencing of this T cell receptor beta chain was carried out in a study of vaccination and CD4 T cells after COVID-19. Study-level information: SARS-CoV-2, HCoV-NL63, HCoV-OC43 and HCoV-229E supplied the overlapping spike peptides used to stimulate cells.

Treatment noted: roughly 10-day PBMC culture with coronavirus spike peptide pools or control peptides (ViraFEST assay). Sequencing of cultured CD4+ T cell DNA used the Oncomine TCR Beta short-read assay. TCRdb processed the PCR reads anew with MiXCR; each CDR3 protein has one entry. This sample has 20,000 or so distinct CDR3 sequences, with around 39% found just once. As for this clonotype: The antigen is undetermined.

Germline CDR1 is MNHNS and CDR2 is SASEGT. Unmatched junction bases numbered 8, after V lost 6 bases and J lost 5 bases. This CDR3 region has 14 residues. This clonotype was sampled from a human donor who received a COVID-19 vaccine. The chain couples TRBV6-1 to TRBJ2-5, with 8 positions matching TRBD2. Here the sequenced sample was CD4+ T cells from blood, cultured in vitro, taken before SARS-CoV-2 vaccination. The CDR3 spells CASSLGGASETQYF. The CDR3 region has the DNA TGTGCCAGCAGCCTCGGGGGGGCCTCGGAGACCCAGTACTTC.